This T cell receptor beta chain comes out of a study of cytomegalovirus exposure and HLA in healthy donors (dated by TCRdb to about 2017). Background on the whole study: In an earlier analysis of approximately 500 of the donors, 276 Gb of sequence data and 90 million to 130 million unique TCR beta sequences from 150 million to 200 million T cells were reported. Approximately 300 gigabases of sequencing data and 75 million to 85 million unique TCR sequences made up an early release that covered approximately 700 HLA-typed donors. Of the 398 genotyped donors, approximately 80% fell in the genetic ancestry cluster associated with self-reported Caucasian donors. The study aimed to test whether signatures of past pathogen exposure could be identified by cataloging public T cell receptors. The T cell repertoires of around 670 subjects were profiled by immunosequencing and related to cytomegalovirus serostatus. In addition to the first cohort of 650 to 750 subjects, a separate validation cohort of approximately 130 different subjects was used. The study combined high-throughput TCR immunosequencing, statistical association of individual TCRs with disease status, and machine learning to predict cytomegalovirus infection status. A later analysis re-analyzed previously published TCR beta repertoires from 600 to 850 donors and added high-resolution HLA genotyping to study TCR occurrence patterns. The later analysis used no new phenotypic data to find candidate immune exposures, relying instead on TCR beta sequences and their occurrence across donors. In an earlier analysis of 500 to 650 of the donors, high-throughput TCR beta sequencing was used to judge whether each TCR beta V gene segment behaved as functional or pseudogenic. Alongside the repertoire data, information on donor age, sex, ethnicity and CMV serostatus was compiled. In a later genetic analysis, genome-wide SNP genotypes for about 55% of the 666 donors were used, and that subset was treated as a discovery cohort. Every repertoire in the discovery cohort had been generated on one and the same sequencing platform. HLA typing covered class I and class II loci at four-digit resolution. Typing coverage varied by locus: roughly 620-640 donors for A, B, C, DRB1 and DQB1; approximately 520 for DQA1; some 610 for DPA1; around 490 for DPB1. Several DR-DQ haplotypes were treated as single units for association and clustering because of strong linkage in the cohort. Among some 400 genotyped donors of the cohort, an average of about 240,000 unique TCR beta nucleotide sequences was sequenced per donor, of which about 19% were non-productive. On the study overall, not on this receptor specifically: A further reported finding was that TCR beta sequences accurately predicted the HLA-A and HLA-B alleles for most subjects in the first cohort. Because counts were too low, roughly 18 rarely observed V segments, including chromosome 9 orphons, were left out of the earlier analysis of 587 of the donors. An earlier analysis of several hundred of the donors showed that most TCR beta V segments appeared in productive rearrangements either about 87% or about 30% of the time, which broadly matched IMGT annotations. Some IMGT-functional V segments, including TRBV6-2 and TRBV6-3, could not be told apart with the 87-base-pair reads, so those segments were excluded. A later analysis associated 16,951 TCR beta sequences with specific HLA alleles at a false discovery rate of 0.05. Most TCR sequences were seen in very few donors, while some public TCRs were found in many individuals. In both the original and validation cohorts, the classifier was reported to diagnose cytomegalovirus status with high specificity and sensitivity. This cohort had only TCR beta chains sequenced, and the lack of alpha or paired-chain data limited which features could be detected. The authors suggested that the approach could potentially be generalized to other disease states and immunological phenotypes. In a later analysis, most CMV-associated TCR beta chains were found to appear HLA-restricted, with HLA associations seemingly driven largely by CMV exposure. CMV serostatus was the only immune exposure information available for the cohort. In a later analysis, HLA-associated TCR beta chains were found to be more clonally expanded and to have lower generation probabilities than equally common non-associated chains. Roughly uniform sequencing depth across donors was assumed in presence/absence analyses, although this assumption may not hold. A later analysis found that TCR association rates varied across HLA loci, with DRB1 alleles showing the most associated TCRs and HLA-C alleles the fewest. Correlated functional status among segregating V segments might be attributable to linkage disequilibrium, but an unknown experimental factor could not be ruled out. According to a later analysis, parvovirus B19, influenza, CMV and Epstein-Barr virus appeared linked to several top co-occurrence clusters. When HLA alleles, especially DR and DQ, strongly co-occurred, TCR associations were difficult to assign to individual alleles. In a later genetic analysis, fewer N-insertions in productive TCRs were reported among donors in an Asian-associated ancestry cluster than the roughly 700-donor mean. A cluster of highly shared sequence variants was judged likely to be a technical artifact of the sequencing pipeline. Three of the identified cytomegalovirus-associated TCR beta chains were confirmed in vitro to be specific for cytomegalovirus antigens. Because some donors lacked HLA typing at each locus, the association tests relied only on the typed subset. The study gave a list of over 150 TCR beta chains associated with cytomegalovirus. V-gene and J-gene trimming of TCR beta chains was associated with a missense DCLRE1C variant in a later genetic analysis, and the association was replicated in an independent cohort.

Libraries were constructed by the immunoSEQ multiplex PCR assay. For the multiplex PCR, a mixture combining 60 forward primers for TCR Vbeta segments and 13 reverse primers for TCR Jbeta segments was used. Amplification of the CDR3 region of rearranged TCR beta genes was performed with a multiplex PCR assay on genomic DNA. Amplified TCR beta libraries were sequenced as 87-base-pair reads on the Illumina HiSeq System. Regarding the original processing steps: A later analysis tallied roughly 76 million unique TCR beta chains across the 660 or so repertoires, and some 10 million of those chains were shared by two or more donors. Raw reads were error-corrected and collapsed into unique sequences with a nearest-neighbor algorithm that merged closely related sequences to remove PCR and sequencing errors. Alignment of CDR3 sequences to IMGT reference sequences was used to assign V, D and J gene segments. Each retained sequence needed at least a six-nucleotide match to both a V gene segment and a J gene segment. Rearrangements were called productive when the CDR3 lacked stop codons and stayed in frame with V and J; all others were non-productive. CDR3 was defined according to IMGT convention as the region running from the second conserved V-encoded cysteine to the conserved J-encoded phenylalanine. Sequences without an unambiguous match to a single V gene segment were excluded from the earlier analysis of about 630 of the donors. An earlier analysis of fewer than 650 of the donors classified V segments as functional when productive rearrangements were above 56.7% and as segregating when the standard deviation between donors was above 5%. A statistical classification framework was built for diagnosing cytomegalovirus status from the catalog of TCR beta chain sequences. In a later analysis, TCR nucleotide sequences were compared against IMGT/GENE-DB human TR gene sequences so that V and J genes could be assigned. Using the TCRdist pipeline, a later analysis assigned CDR3 sequences along with most-parsimonious VDJ recombination scenarios. In a later analysis, each TCR beta chain was defined by its CDR3 amino acid sequence together with its V-gene family, and reads lacking a unique V-gene family were excluded. A later analysis removed 550 to 700 highly shared, low-generation-probability nucleotide sequences to deal with suspected cross-contamination and a sequencing artifact. A later analysis calculated a clonal expansion index for each public chain from normalized within-repertoire ranks of inferred template counts. In a later analysis, generation probabilities were computed using a VDJ recombination model fitted to out-of-frame rearrangements, and the results were checked against IGoR. A later analysis scored TCR-TCR, TCR-HLA and TCR-CMV co-occurrence with hypergeometric tests, applying a repertoire-size bias correction to TCR pairs. In a later analysis, false discovery rates were estimated by permuting HLA or CMV assignments 20 times. A later analysis grouped co-occurring TCRs with DBSCAN, adding TCRdist sequence similarity when clustering within HLA-allele-positive subsets. Co-occurrence clustering excluded repertoires with fewer than 30,000 or more than 120,000 public chains, plus five with anomalous nucleotide sharing. TCRdb took over this immuneACCESS table, retaining in-frame rearrangements with V and J assigned. Such tables are incomplete; in checked studies, under half of the missing clones stem from an unresolved V gene, and the remainder is unexplained. V, J and clone size reflect that table, while D and trimming were determined from the DNA. Counted in this sample were about 140,000 clones; about 68% of them appeared once. The ten largest clones capture approximately 1.6% of the sample.

The cohort consisted of more than 650 healthy bone marrow donors. At the time of sampling, all cohort members were nominally healthy, though unrecorded immune exposures were likely present. CMV serostatus was positive for about 300 and negative for about 55% of the 666 cohort members, and was not recorded for this donor. A peripheral blood sample was provided by each donor, and peripheral blood mononuclear cells were used for TCR beta sequencing. The Qiagen DNeasy Blood Extraction Kit was used to extract genomic DNA from the blood cell samples. Concerning this clone itself: Its antigen is still unknown. One base away there is no much larger clone; base qualities are not given.

The CDR3 numbers 13 residues from cysteine through phenylalanine. Just the 39-base CDR3 DNA is kept, in frame starting at base 1. Per the germline V gene, KGHSH is the CDR1 and LQKENI is the CDR2. V is trimmed back by 6 bases and J by 7 bases, and the junction contains 7 bases that no gene match accounts for. The TCR comes from a human donor in good health. The V and J genes are TRBV18 and TRBJ1-2; TRBD1 lines up with 8 middle nucleotides. Sequenced: PBMCs. The sequence in DNA is TGTGCCAGCTCTCAGGGACAGGACACTGGCTACACCTTC. The resulting protein is CASSQGQDTGYTF.